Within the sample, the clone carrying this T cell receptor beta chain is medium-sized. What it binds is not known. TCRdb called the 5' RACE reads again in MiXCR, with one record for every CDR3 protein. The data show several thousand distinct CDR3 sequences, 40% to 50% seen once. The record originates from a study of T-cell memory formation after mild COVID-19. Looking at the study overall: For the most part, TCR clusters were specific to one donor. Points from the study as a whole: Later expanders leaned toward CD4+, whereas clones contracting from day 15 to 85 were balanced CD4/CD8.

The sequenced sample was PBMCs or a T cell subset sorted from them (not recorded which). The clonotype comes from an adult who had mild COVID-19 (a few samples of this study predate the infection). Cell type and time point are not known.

The CDR3: CASSPGTVIYYGYTF. CDR3 DNA: TGTGCCAGCTCACCCGGGACAGTCATTTACTATGGCTACACCTTC. V usage is TRBV18 and J usage is TRBJ1-2, with 7 bases aligning to TRBD1. Germline lookup yields CDR1 KGHSH and CDR2 LQKENI. The CDR3 totals 15 residues. Trimming took 3 bases from V and 3 from J; bases not matched to a gene: 7.